What follows are 25 T cell receptor beta chains derived from one specimen sequenced in a study of shared clonotypes between healthy human individuals. Some clones are missing from TCRdb's copy, which holds only in-frame ones; the method was immunoSEQ multiplex PCR. The repertoire holds approximately 530,000 clones, with about 96% as singletons. Sequencing was carried out using naive CD4+ T cells sorted from blood. Documented subset: CD45RA+ positively selected. All receptors derive from a woman under 40 in good health.

The chain has TRBV28 and TRBJ1-1; 7 nucleotides line up with TRBD1. CDR3 length equals 15 residues. The ends lost 5 bases at V and 3 bases at J; junction bases unmatched: 9. CDR1 is MDHEN, CDR2 SYDVKM, per germline. In DNA form, the CDR3 reads TGTGCCAGCAGTCCCTCCCCCACAGGGGACACTGAAGCTTTCTTT. Protein: CASSPSPTGDTEAFF.

V and J are TRBV20-1 and TRBJ1-1; D is uncertain. The CDR3 runs to 11 residues. Between the trimmed V and J ends, which lost 8 bases and 3 bases, there was a span of 10 bases. The V gene's germline CDR1 is DFQATT and CDR2 SNEGSKA (reference sequence). CDR3 amino acids: CSLPGYTEAFF. For the CDR3, the DNA is TGCAGTCTTCCAGGCTACACTGAAGCTTTCTTT.

J is TRBJ2-1 and V is TRBV27; 10 bases agree with TRBD2. Germline V gene lookup returns CDR1 MNHEY and CDR2 SMNVEV (reference sequence). V shed 6 bases, J shed 4 bases, and the junction held 12 bases outside the gene matches. This CDR3 comprises 17 residues. CDR3 protein: CASRIAALAGEYNEQFF. CDR3 nucleotides: TGTGCCAGCAGGATCGCGGCGCTAGCGGGAGAGTACAATGAGCAGTTCTTC.

The chain employs TRBV7-2 and TRBJ2-5, with D possibly TRBD1 on 6 matching bases. The germline CDR1 and CDR2 sequences are SGHTA and FQGNSA. The CDR3 runs 14 residues. V was clipped by 0 bases and J by 6 bases, with 11 bases between them. The CDR3 bases are TGTGCCAGCAGCTTAGCTGACAGGTCACAGACCCAGTACTTC. This sequence encodes CASSLADRSQTQYF.

This clone was seen only once. The chain recombines TRBV9 with TRBJ1-3; D uncertain. Per the germline V gene, CDR1 is SGDLS and CDR2 is YYNGEE. The CDR3 spans 16 residues. V dropped 2 bases and J dropped 6 bases, with 18 bases sitting between them. The CDR3 sequence: CASSVEMGGKLNTIYF. In nucleotides, the CDR3 is TGTGCCAGCAGCGTCGAAATGGGCGGGAAACTAAACACCATATATTTT.

This clone was seen a few times. This sequence joins TRBV5-1 and TRBJ1-5; D uncertain. Trimming removed 4 bases from V and 4 bases from J, with 9 bases in between. Per germline, CDR1 SGHRS and CDR2 YFSETQ. CDR3 length: 13 amino acids. CDR3 coding DNA: TGCGCCAGCAGCCCTGGGGAGAATCAGCCCCAGCATTTT. It translates to CASSPGENQPQHF. Complete variable domain (other parts from reference TRBV5-1 and TRBJ1-5): KAGVTQTPRYLIKTRGQQVTLSCSPISGHRSVSWYQQTPGQGLQFLFEYFSETQRNKGNFPGRFSGRQFSNSRSEMNVSTLELGDSALYLCASSPGENQPQHFGDGTRLSIL.

The V call is TRBV27, the J call TRBJ2-1; TRBD2 matches at 14 bases. Germline V gene data show CDR1 as MNHEY and CDR2 as SMNVEV (reference sequence). V lost 5 bases, J lost 2 bases, and 2 bases stayed unmatched. The CDR3 length is 16 residues. CDR3 sequence (DNA): TGTGCCAGCAGTACGGGACTAGCGGGAGCCTACAATGAGCAGTTCTTC. Its protein product is CASSTGLAGAYNEQFF.

This chain uses TRBV6-5 with TRBJ1-1; D ambiguous. This CDR3 is built from 15 residues. Germline V CDR1 and CDR2: MNHEY, SVGAGI. The V end lost 0 bases, the J end lost 0 bases, and 8 bases lay between the germline ends. The CDR3 DNA reads TGTGCCAGCAGTTACTCGTCGGTTCTGAACACTGAAGCTTTCTTT. This sequence encodes CASSYSSVLNTEAFF.

The chain couples TRBV29-1 to TRBJ2-7; 11 positions match TRBD2. The CDR3 is 14 amino acids. Trimming removed 5 bases from V and 4 bases from J; junction bases left unmatched: 7. Germline values: CDR1 SQVTM, CDR2 ANQGSEA. The CDR3 region is CSVRLAGRVYEQYF. In DNA, the CDR3 is TGCAGCGTTCGACTAGCGGGAAGGGTATACGAGCAGTACTTC.

The chain links TRBV5-1 to TRBJ2-1; possible D gene TRBD1, 5 bases. The CDR3 is 12 amino acids. Germline V gene sequence: CDR1 SGHRS, CDR2 YFSETQ. V was pared by 6 bases and J by 6 bases, with 10 bases between. The DNA for the CDR3 is TGCGCCAGCAAAAGGGGATCCAATGAGCAGTTCTTC. Encoded protein: CASKRGSNEQFF.

As for this clone: Other DNA sequences in the same sample also yield this CDR3. J is TRBJ2-7 and V is TRBV20-1; D gene ambiguous. V shed 6 bases and J shed 4 bases, with 10 bases lying between them. The CDR3 covers 11 residues. In germline, CDR1 is DFQATT, CDR2 SNEGSKA (reference sequence). The CDR3 sequence is CSAQTSYEQYF. DNA of the CDR3: TGCAGTGCACAGACATCATACGAGCAGTACTTC.

The chain employs TRBV11-2 and TRBJ2-7; 9 nucleotides align to TRBD1. The CDR3 has 14 residues. Germline CDR1 and CDR2: SGHAT and FQNNGV. The ends lost 5 bases at V and 6 bases at J; junction bases unmatched: 8. The CDR3 loop reads CASSRSRQGVEQYF. CDR3 DNA: TGTGCCAGCAGCCGGTCGAGACAGGGGGTCGAGCAGTACTTC. The whole variable domain, remainder taken from reference TRBV11-2 and TRBJ2-7, is EAGVAQSPRYKIIEKRQSVAFWCNPISGHATLYWYQQILGQGPKLLIQFQNNGVVDDSQLPKDRFSAERLKGVDSTLKIQPAKLEDSAVYLCASSRSRQGVEQYFGPGTRLTVT.

V gene TRBV6-5 combines with J gene TRBJ2-7, with 8 bases lining up with TRBD1. CDR1 is MNHEY and CDR2 is SVGAGI in the germline V gene. The CDR3 sequence is 15 residues long. V was pared by 8 bases and J by 4 bases, with 13 bases of the junction left unmatched. The DNA of the CDR3 is TGTGCCAGCCGCCCGGGGGACAGGTCGTTTTACGAGCAGTACTTC. Translation gives CASRPGDRSFYEQYF.

J is TRBJ2-7 and V is TRBV4-1; D remains ambiguous. This CDR3 spans 15 amino acids. Trimming stripped 1 base from V and 0 bases from J, with 10 bases between. Looked up from germline, CDR1 is MGHRA and CDR2 is YSYEKL. CDR3 sequence (DNA): TGCGCCAGCAGCCAAGTGACTGTGAGCTCCTACGAGCAGTACTTC. This gives the protein CASSQVTVSSYEQYF.

The rearrangement joins TRBV27 to TRBJ2-1; D is perhaps TRBD1 (6 bases). The length of the CDR3 is 14 residues. V was clipped by 5 bases and J by 6 bases, with 14 bases between them. Germline CDR1 reads MNHEY; CDR2 reads SMNVEV (reference sequence). CDR3: CASSPWDTPNEQFF. CDR3 DNA: TGTGCCAGCAGTCCGTGGGACACCCCCAATGAGCAGTTCTTC.

The genes are TRBV13 and TRBJ2-5; 7 nucleotides match TRBD1. The better agreement between TRBJ2-7 and the DNA end casts doubt on the J call. The CDR3 contains 15 residues. Germline CDR1 reads PRHDT; CDR2 reads FYEKMQ (reference sequence). CDR3 bases: TGTGCCAGCAGCCTTTTCCGGGACAGCTCCTACGAGCAGTACTTC. It encodes CASSLFRDSSYEQYF.

This chain joins TRBV5-1 and TRBJ2-7; TRBD2 matches at 11 bases. Germline-derived CDR1 and CDR2 are SGHRS and YFSETQ. After removal of 4 bases from V and 5 bases from J, the junction contained 8 bases not matched to a gene. This CDR3 is 15 amino acids long. The CDR3 bases are TGCGCCAGCAGCGTACTAGCGGGAGAGCCCCACGAGCAGTACTTC. The encoded protein is CASSVLAGEPHEQYF.

Of note for this clone: In the same sample, other DNA sequences code for this CDR3. The gene calls are TRBV5-4 and TRBJ1-1; D gene unclear. V lost 0 bases and J 0 bases, leaving 3 bases between the germline ends. The CDR3 runs to 13 residues. CDR1 SGHNT and CDR2 YYREEE come from the germline V gene (reference sequence). CDR3 residues: CASSLELNTEAFF. The CDR3 DNA reads TGTGCCAGCAGCTTGGAACTGAACACTGAAGCTTTCTTT.

In DNA form, the CDR3 reads TGTGCCAGCGGCCCCGGACCTAGCACAGATACGCAGTATTTT. This encodes CASGPGPSTDTQYF. V and J are TRBV28 and TRBJ2-3; D unclear. This CDR3 is built from 14 residues. The germline V and J ends were trimmed by 8 bases and 0 bases, with 12 bases remaining between them. The V gene's germline CDR1 is MDHEN and CDR2 SYDVKM.

V usage is TRBV19 and J usage is TRBJ2-7; possibly TRBD2 for D (6 bases). The CDR3 length is 14 residues. V lost 3 bases and J lost 7, with 16 bases in between. The germline gives CDR1 LNHDA, CDR2 SQIVND (reference sequence). The CDR3 region has the DNA TGTGCCAGTAGTATCGCGGGGCGGCCGCGGGAGCAGTACTTC. Translation gives CASSIAGRPREQYF.

V is TRBV27 and J is TRBJ2-6; either TRBD1 or TRBD2 may fit D (5 bases each). CDR3 size: 17 residues. Germline CDR1 and CDR2: MNHEY and SMNVEV (reference sequence). The V gene lost 3 bases and the J gene lost 0 bases, with 12 bases spanning the gap. CDR3: CASSLGTYSSGANVLTF. The CDR3 nucleotides are TGTGCCAGCAGTTTGGGGACGTATAGCTCTGGGGCCAACGTCCTGACTTTC.

The rearrangement uses TRBV28 and TRBJ2-7; TRBD1 matches 12 bases. Germline V gives CDR1 MDHEN, CDR2 SYDVKM. The J segment lost 6 bases and the V segment lost 2 bases, leaving 2 bases of the junction unmatched. The CDR3 is 14 residues long. In DNA, the CDR3 is TGTGCCAGCAGTTTACGGGACAGGGGGCCCGAGCAGTACTTC. Residues: CASSLRDRGPEQYF. The complete variable domain, with remaining parts taken from reference TRBV28 and TRBJ2-7, reads DVKVTQSSRYLVKRTGEKVFLECVQDMDHENMFWYRQDPGLGLRLIYFSYDVKMKEKGDIPEGYSVSREKKERFSLILESASTNQTSMYLCASSLRDRGPEQYFGPGTRLTVT.

The chain links TRBV27 to TRBJ2-1; D might be TRBD2 (6 bases). The CDR3 consists of 13 residues. V lost 4 bases and J lost 9, with 13 bases in between. CDR1 is MNHEY and CDR2 is SMNVEV in the germline V gene (reference sequence). The CDR3: CASSSSSGSEQFF. As DNA, the CDR3 is TGTGCCAGCAGTTCATCGTCCGGGAGTGAGCAGTTCTTC.

The chain couples TRBV7-2 to TRBJ2-4; 14 positions match TRBD2. The CDR3 is made up of 17 amino acids. Germline assignment: CDR1 SGHTA and CDR2 FQGNSA. Trimming at V came to 2 bases and at J to 2 bases, leaving 2 bases not matched to a gene. The CDR3 loop reads CASSLRLAGGTKNIQYF. CDR3 coding DNA: TGTGCCAGCAGCTTACGACTAGCGGGAGGGACCAAAAACATTCAGTACTTC. Complete variable domain (other parts from reference TRBV7-2 and TRBJ2-4): GAGVSQSPSNKVTEKGKDVELRCDPISGHTALYWYRQSLGQGLEFLIYFQGNSAPDKSGLPSDRFSAERTGGSVSTLTIQRTQQEDSAVYLCASSLRLAGGTKNIQYFGAGTRLSVL.

This chain connects TRBV19 to TRBJ2-3; D may be TRBD1 (6 bases). The V end was cut by 3 bases, the J end by 6 bases, with 10 bases between. CDR3 length: 13 amino acids. Germline CDR1 and CDR2: LNHDA and SQIVND (reference sequence). DNA for the CDR3: TGTGCCAGTAGTATTGGGGGCCCGGATACGCAGTATTTT. As protein: CASSIGGPDTQYF.